These 24 T cell receptor beta chains were all obtained from the same sample, sequenced in a study of glioma-infiltrating T cells after dendritic cell vaccination. Produced via immunoSEQ multiplex PCR; TCRdb's table is partial and in-frame only. Counted here are some 100,000 clones, roughly 84% occurring once; the ten biggest clones make up 2.5% to 3.5%. The sample in question was blood, obtained before dendritic cell vaccination. These receptors were obtained from a human donor with glioblastoma.

The rearrangement links TRBV6-1 to TRBJ2-7; 8 bases match TRBD1. V lost 6 bases and J lost 3; bases outside the gene matches: 10. Germline CDR1 reads MNHNS; CDR2 reads SASEGT. The CDR3 spans 15 residues. As DNA, the CDR3 is TGTGCCAGCAGACGGACAGGGCATCCCGTCTACGAGCAGTACTTC. The encoded protein is CASRRTGHPVYEQYF.

This sequence joins TRBV5-1 and TRBJ2-1, with 14 bases aligning to TRBD2. Germline values: CDR1 SGHRS, CDR2 YFSETQ. Trimming took 4 bases from V and 7 from J; bases not matched to a gene: 7. This CDR3 is 16 amino acids long. CDR3 sequence reads: CASSQRRTSGRNEQFF. CDR3 sequence (DNA): TGCGCCAGCAGCCAGCGTCGGACTAGCGGGAGGAATGAGCAGTTCTTC.

The chain combines TRBV5-4 with TRBJ1-4; 10 bases are a match to TRBD1. The CDR3 totals 15 residues. J lost 9 bases, V lost 2 bases, and 7 bases had no gene match. Germline lookup yields CDR1 SGHNT and CDR2 YYREEE (reference sequence). The CDR3 is CASSFRQGALQKLFF. The CDR3 DNA follows: TGTGCCAGCAGCTTCCGACAGGGGGCTCTCCAAAAACTGTTTTTT.

The V and J genes are TRBV7-6 and TRBJ2-7; 12 bases match TRBD2. The CDR3 contains 13 residues. Looked up from germline, CDR1 is SGHVS and CDR2 is FNYEAQ. V shed 5 bases, J shed 7 bases, and the junction held 3 bases outside the gene matches. In nucleotides, the CDR3 is TGTGCCAGCAGCGGCGGACTAGCGGGAGAGCAGTACTTC. Its protein is CASSGGLAGEQYF.

The chain has TRBV9 and TRBJ2-1; 9 bases agree with TRBD2. This CDR3 comprises 14 residues. Germline assignment: CDR1 SGDLS and CDR2 YYNGEE. With V trimmed by 4 bases and J by 10 bases, 9 bases remained unmatched. The DNA of the CDR3 is TGTGCCAGCAGCCCTTATTTAGCGGGAGCGGAGCAGTTCTTC. As protein: CASSPYLAGAEQFF.

This rearrangement joins TRBV5-1 to TRBJ1-2, with 7 bases matching TRBD1. Trimming removed 3 bases from V and 7 bases from J; junction bases left unmatched: 12. Germline-derived CDR1 and CDR2 are SGHRS and YFSETQ. The CDR3 spans 15 residues. The CDR3: CASSSRDRAHGGYTF. Here the CDR3 DNA reads TGCGCCAGCAGCTCCCGGGACAGAGCGCACGGTGGCTACACCTTC.

This clone showed up just a few times. V gene TRBV27 combines with J gene TRBJ2-7; a weak D match, TRBD2 (6 bases). The CDR3 is 13 residues long. Trimming removed 3 bases at V and 2 bases at J, with 8 bases between. Germline CDR1 and CDR2: MNHEY and SMNVEV (reference sequence). The CDR3 DNA follows: TGTGCCAGCAGTTTGGGGACTCCCTACGAGCAGTACTTC. As protein: CASSLGTPYEQYF.

CDR3 amino acids: CASSSQGPNYGYTF. The CDR3 DNA reads TGCGCCAGCAGCTCACAGGGACCCAACTATGGCTACACCTTC. V and J are TRBV5-1 and TRBJ1-2, with D possibly TRBD1 on 6 matching bases. Germline CDR1 SGHRS, CDR2 YFSETQ. This CDR3 has 14 residues. Trimming pared 3 bases from V and 2 bases from J, leaving 11 bases between. The full variable domain, in which reference TRBV5-1 and TRBJ1-2 provide the parts outside the CDR3, is KAGVTQTPRYLIKTRGQQVTLSCSPISGHRSVSWYQQTPGQGLQFLFEYFSETQRNKGNFPGRFSGRQFSNSRSEMNVSTLELGDSALYLCASSSQGPNYGYTFGSGTRLTVV.

This chain joins TRBV7-6 and TRBJ1-1; D remains ambiguous. Germline CDR1 is SGHVS and CDR2 is FNYEAQ. The CDR3 runs 13 residues. The V gene lost 3 bases and the J gene lost 3 bases, with 8 bases spanning the gap. The CDR3 region has the DNA TGTGCCAGCAGCTTTCAGGCGTACACTGAAGCTTTCTTT. It encodes CASSFQAYTEAFF.

The chain recombines TRBV7-9 with TRBJ2-1; possibly TRBD2 for D (6 bases). Trimming shortened V by 8 bases and J by 4 bases, and 21 bases separated the two germline ends. CDR1 is SEHNR and CDR2 is FQNEAQ in the germline V gene (reference sequence). This CDR3 comprises 16 residues. The CDR3 loop is CASPAPPPGRYNEQFF. For the CDR3, the DNA is TGTGCCAGCCCCGCGCCGCCCCCGGGGAGGTACAATGAGCAGTTCTTC.

J is TRBJ2-6 and V is TRBV30; a possible D gene is TRBD2 (6 bases). CDR1 is GTSNPN, CDR2 SVGIG, per germline (reference sequence). The CDR3 spans 16 residues. Trimming stripped 3 bases from V and 2 bases from J, with 14 bases between. CDR3 in DNA: TGTGCCTGGAGCTACCTGGGACTTACTGGGGCCAACGTCCTGACTTTC. Translation: CAWSYLGLTGANVLTF.

CDR3 nucleotide sequence: TGTGCCATCAACGAGGACTTCTACAATGAGCAGTTCTTC. Translation: CAINEDFYNEQFF. The genes are TRBV10-3 and TRBJ2-1, with a weak D call TRBD2 (5 bases). CDR1 ENHRY and CDR2 SYGVKD come from the germline V gene. CDR3 length equals 13 residues. V lost 7 bases to trimming and J lost 3 bases, with 10 bases between them.

The rearrangement joins TRBV7-2 to TRBJ2-7; TRBD2 agrees at 12 bases. Germline values: CDR1 SGHTA, CDR2 FQGNSA. Unmatched junction bases numbered 16, after V lost 5 bases and J lost 5 bases. This CDR3 has 18 amino acids. CDR3 residues: CASSARLAGEGGSHEQYF. The CDR3 DNA follows: TGTGCCAGCAGCGCAAGACTAGCGGGAGAGGGGGGGAGCCACGAGCAGTACTTC.

V usage is TRBV6-4 and J usage is TRBJ2-6, with TRBD1 matching over 8 bases. Germline V gene sequence: CDR1 MRHNA, CDR2 SNTAGT. The length of the CDR3 is 16 residues. The J segment lost 0 bases and the V segment lost 4 bases, leaving 2 bases of the junction unmatched. CDR3 protein: CASSGQGASGANVLTF. The DNA for the CDR3 is TGTGCCAGCAGTGGCCAGGGGGCCTCTGGGGCCAACGTCCTGACTTTC.

The rearrangement joins TRBV6-5 to TRBJ2-1; 10 bases fit TRBD2. Trimming at V came to 6 bases and at J to 4 bases, leaving 6 bases not matched to a gene. Germline CDR1 and CDR2: MNHEY and SVGAGI. The CDR3 spans 15 residues. CDR3 amino acids: CASRLSGGFYNEQFF. The CDR3 DNA reads TGTGCCAGCAGACTTAGCGGGGGGTTTTACAATGAGCAGTTCTTC.

The chain is built from TRBV19 and TRBJ1-4, with 10 nucleotides matching TRBD1. Trimming cost V 1 base and J 7 bases; bases outside gene matches: 3. Germline V gene sequence: CDR1 LNHDA, CDR2 SQIVND (reference sequence). CDR3 length: 15 residues. The CDR3 coding sequence is TGTGCCAGTAGTATAGGCGGGACAGGGGCTGAAAAACTGTTTTTT. It encodes CASSIGGTGAEKLFF.

This sequence joins TRBV4-1 and TRBJ1-1; TRBD1 might be the D (5 bases). Germline V CDR1 and CDR2: MGHRA, YSYEKL. V was cut by 1 base and J by 1 base, with 7 bases left in between. The CDR3 runs 14 residues. Written as DNA, the CDR3 is TGCGCCAGCAGCCAAGCGACAGAGAACACTGAAGCTTTCTTT. Translating it yields CASSQATENTEAFF.

V gene TRBV6-5 combines with J gene TRBJ2-1; TRBD2 aligns across 10 bases. The germline gives CDR1 MNHEY, CDR2 SVGAGI. V trimming: 8 bases; J trimming: 6 bases; junction bases outside the gene matches: 7. The CDR3 is 14 residues long. CDR3 nucleotide sequence: TGTGCCAGCGGTAGGCTAGCGGGGGTCAATGAGCAGTTCTTC. Its protein is CASGRLAGVNEQFF.

This rearrangement joins TRBV11-3 to TRBJ2-2; TRBD1 is a possible D gene (5 bases). CDR3 length: 18 amino acids. Trimming cost V 1 base and J 1 base, with 16 bases left between them. The V gene's germline CDR1 is SGHNT and CDR2 YENEEA. In nucleotides, the CDR3 is TGTGCCAGCAGCTTAGTTACCTTGTCGCAGGGGAACACCGGGGAGCTGTTTTTT. Residues: CASSLVTLSQGNTGELFF.

V is TRBV5-1 and J is TRBJ2-1, with 9 bases that match TRBD1. Germline lookup yields CDR1 SGHRS and CDR2 YFSETQ. The CDR3 consists of 15 residues. Germline trimming cut 2 bases from V and 9 bases from J; bases unmatched to any gene: 9. CDR3 sequence (DNA): TGCGCCAGCAGCTTAAAACCGGGACAGGGAGTTGAGCAGTTCTTC. Protein: CASSLKPGQGVEQFF.

The V gene is TRBV5-1, the J gene TRBJ2-2; 8 bases are shared with TRBD2. In germline, CDR1 is SGHRS, CDR2 YFSETQ. The junction had 1 base not matched to a gene; V was cut back by 2 bases and J by 4 bases. This CDR3 contains 14 residues. CDR3 sequence reads: CASSFSGATGELFF. The CDR3 DNA reads as TGCGCCAGCAGCTTTAGCGGGGCCACCGGGGAGCTGTTTTTT. Complete variable domain (other parts from reference TRBV5-1 and TRBJ2-2): KAGVTQTPRYLIKTRGQQVTLSCSPISGHRSVSWYQQTPGQGLQFLFEYFSETQRNKGNFPGRFSGRQFSNSRSEMNVSTLELGDSALYLCASSFSGATGELFFGEGSRLTVL.

This clone was counted only a few times. This sequence joins TRBV11-1 and TRBJ2-7; TRBD1 matches 10 bases. The trim removed 5 bases at V and 3 bases at J, leaving 7 bases unmatched. The CDR3 sequence is 15 residues long. Per the germline V gene, CDR1 is SGHAT and CDR2 is FQDESV (reference sequence). The CDR3 DNA reads as TGTGCCAGCAGCCCCCGGGACAGGGGCCTCTACGAGCAGTACTTC. Its translation is CASSPRDRGLYEQYF.

The chain employs TRBV7-6 and TRBJ2-7, with 12 bases fitting TRBD1. V was pared by 1 base and J by 6 bases, with 4 bases of the junction left unmatched. Per germline, CDR1 SGHVS and CDR2 FNYEAQ. The length of the CDR3 is 15 residues. The CDR3 sequence: CASSLEGQGAGEQYF. In nucleotides, the CDR3 is TGTGCCAGCAGCTTAGAGGGACAGGGGGCTGGCGAGCAGTACTTC.

This chain links TRBV27 with TRBJ1-2; TRBD1 is a possible D gene (6 bases). The CDR3 loop spans 16 amino acids. The germline V gene encodes CDR1 MNHEY and CDR2 SMNVEV (reference sequence). V lost 2 bases, J lost 4 bases, and 17 bases lay in between. The CDR3 loop reads CASSLTRGPFGYGYTF. For the CDR3, the DNA is TGTGCCAGCAGTTTAACCAGGGGCCCCTTCGGCTATGGCTACACCTTC.